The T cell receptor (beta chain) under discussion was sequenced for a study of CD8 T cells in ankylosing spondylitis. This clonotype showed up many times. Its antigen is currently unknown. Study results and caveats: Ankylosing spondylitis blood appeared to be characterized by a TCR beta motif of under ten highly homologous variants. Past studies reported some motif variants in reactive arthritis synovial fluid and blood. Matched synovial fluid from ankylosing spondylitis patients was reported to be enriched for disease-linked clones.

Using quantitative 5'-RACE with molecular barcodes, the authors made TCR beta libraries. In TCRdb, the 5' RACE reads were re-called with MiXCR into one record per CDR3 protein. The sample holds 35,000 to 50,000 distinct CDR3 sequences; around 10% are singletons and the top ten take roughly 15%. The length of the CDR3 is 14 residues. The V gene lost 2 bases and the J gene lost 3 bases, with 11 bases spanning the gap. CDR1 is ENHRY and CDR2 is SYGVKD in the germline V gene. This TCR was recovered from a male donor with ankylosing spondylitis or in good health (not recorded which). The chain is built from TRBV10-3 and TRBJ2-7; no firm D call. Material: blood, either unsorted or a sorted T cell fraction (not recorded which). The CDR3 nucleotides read TGTGCCATCAGTGAGCTAGGCGGAAGCTACGAGCAGTACTTC. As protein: CAISELGGSYEQYF.